Below are 29 T cell receptor beta chains sequenced from a single sample in a study of T cells in Graves' hyperthyroidism and ophthalmopathy. Researchers amplified the TCR beta CDR3 regions from RNA transcripts. When the TCR CDR3 underwent first-round RT-PCR, the HTBI primer set was used. Each CDR3 protein gets one entry after TCRdb re-called the multiplex PCR reads with MiXCR. The table lists some 350,000 distinct CDR3 sequences, roughly 15% of them singletons. Sample: blood. The receptor set was obtained from a woman aged 55-69 years with Graves' ophthalmopathy.

The rearrangement links TRBV7-2 to TRBJ2-1, with TRBD2 identical over 14 bases. V was pared by 4 bases and J by 9 bases, with 20 bases of the junction left unmatched. CDR1 and CDR2 from the germline V gene are SGHTA and FQGNSA. The CDR3 totals 20 residues. CDR3 sequence (DNA): TGTGCCAGCAGCTCACACCACAGAGGGACTAGCGGGAGTTCGGGTGGTGAGCAGTTCTTC. Translated, it gives CASSSHHRGTSGSSGGEQFF.

The chain carries TRBV2 and TRBJ2-7; TRBD2 matches at 9 bases. CDR1 is SNHLY and CDR2 is FYNNEI in the germline V gene. V gave up 3 bases and J gave up 5 bases; unmatched junction bases: 8. This CDR3 has 15 residues. CDR3 residues: CASSDTSGPLDEQYF. CDR3 DNA sequence: TGTGCCAGCAGTGATACTAGCGGGCCCCTGGACGAGCAGTACTTC.

This clonotype was seen repeatedly, ten times or more. The rearrangement joins TRBV20-1 to TRBJ2-3; 8 bases map to TRBD2. Trimming at V came to 0 bases and at J to 2 bases, leaving 4 bases not matched to a gene. Per the germline V gene, CDR1 is DFQATT and CDR2 is SNEGSKA (reference sequence). The CDR3 sequence is 15 residues long. The CDR3 spells CSARDAGLATDTQYF. The CDR3 nucleotides read TGCAGTGCTAGAGATGCAGGACTAGCCACAGATACGCAGTATTTT.

This chain joins TRBV28 and TRBJ2-1; 14 nucleotides line up with TRBD2. Trimming took 5 bases from V and 6 from J; bases not matched to a gene: 12. Germline assignment: CDR1 MDHEN and CDR2 SYDVKM. This CDR3 spans 18 amino acids. CDR3 sequence reads: CASSPIGRLAGGTNEQFF. The DNA for the CDR3 is TGTGCCAGCAGTCCCATCGGCAGACTAGCGGGAGGGACCAATGAGCAGTTCTTC. The full variable domain, completed using reference TRBV28 and TRBJ2-1, is DVKVTQSSRYLVKRTGEKVFLECVQDMDHENMFWYRQDPGLGLRLIYFSYDVKMKEKGDIPEGYSVSREKKERFSLILESASTNQTSMYLCASSPIGRLAGGTNEQFFGPGTRLTVL.

In its sample, this clonotype was seen many times. The chain is built from TRBV12-3 or TRBV12-4 and TRBJ1-5; D ambiguous. V lost 2 bases and J lost 0, with 8 bases in between. There are 15 residues in the CDR3. CDR3 DNA sequence: TGTGCCAGCAGTTTATCGCACCTTAGCAATCAGCCCCAGCATTTT. This sequence encodes CASSLSHLSNQPQHF.

Ten or more counts support this clonotype. This chain connects TRBV30 to TRBJ1-1; D gene unclear. The CDR3 runs 13 residues. Germline V CDR1 and CDR2: GTSNPN, SVGIG (reference sequence). The germline V and J ends were trimmed by 1 base and 1 base, with 7 bases remaining between them. CDR3 nucleotide sequence: TGTGCCTGGAGTGCCAGGCCGAACACTGAAGCTTTCTTT. It translates to CAWSARPNTEAFF.

This clonotype was seen many times. V is TRBV20-1 and J is TRBJ2-3; TRBD2 matches 8 bases. The V and J ends lost 1 base and 3 bases, in that order; junction bases with no gene match: 9. Germline V gene sequence: CDR1 DFQATT, CDR2 SNEGSKA (reference sequence). This CDR3 contains 16 residues. The CDR3 sequence is CSARGGSGSKTDTQYF. CDR3 nucleotides: TGCAGTGCTAGAGGGGGGAGCGGGAGTAAAACAGATACGCAGTATTTT.

This clonotype was observed many times. The J gene is TRBJ1-2, the V gene TRBV5-8; D might be TRBD1 (5 bases). V was cut by 1 base and J by 3 bases, with 13 bases left in between. The CDR3 spans 15 residues. Germline lookup yields CDR1 SGHTS and CDR2 YDEGEE. CDR3 DNA sequence: TGTGCCAGCAGCTTGTGGACCCAGGGAGACTATGGCTACACCTTC. As protein: CASSLWTQGDYGYTF.

This clonotype was counted between two and nine times. This rearrangement joins TRBV19 to TRBJ2-6; D is perhaps TRBD1 (6 bases). This CDR3 is 16 amino acids long. Germline V gene data show CDR1 as LNHDA and CDR2 as SQIVND (reference sequence). The V end was cut by 3 bases, the J end by 4 bases, with 13 bases between. The CDR3 loop reads CASSIGTNPGANVLTF. Here the CDR3 DNA reads TGTGCCAGTAGTATCGGGACAAATCCAGGGGCCAACGTCCTGACTTTC. Drawing the rest from reference TRBV19 and TRBJ2-6, the complete variable domain is DGGITQSPKYLFRKEGQNVTLSCEQNLNHDAMYWYRQDPGQGLRLIYYSQIVNDFQKGDIAEGYSVSREKKESFPLTVTSAQKNPTAFYLCASSIGTNPGANVLTFGAGSRLTVL.

The chain has TRBV24-1 and TRBJ2-5; 7 bases align to TRBD1. The CDR3 runs to 14 residues. With 9 bases clipped from V and 5 bases from J, the junction kept 11 bases outside the gene matches. Germline loops: CDR1 KGHDR, CDR2 SFDVKD. CDR3 loop: CATLRQGEGETQYF. In nucleotides, the CDR3 is TGTGCCACCTTGAGACAGGGAGAAGGGGAGACCCAGTACTTC.

This clonotype was picked up a small number of times. The chain employs TRBV19 and TRBJ2-7; TRBD2 is a possible D gene (6 bases). The V and J ends lost 0 bases and 3 bases respectively, with 18 bases between them. The CDR3 length is 17 residues. Looked up from germline, CDR1 is LNHDA and CDR2 is SQIVND (reference sequence). In DNA form, the CDR3 reads TGTGCCAGTAGTATAGATCTATTCGGGGGAGCGAACTACGAGCAGTACTTC. Translated: CASSIDLFGGANYEQYF.

This chain links TRBV6-2 or TRBV6-3 with TRBJ2-5; 12 nucleotides align to TRBD1. After removal of 10 bases from V and 4 bases from J, the junction contained 10 bases not matched to a gene. The CDR3 consists of 15 residues. Germline assignment: CDR1 MNHEY and CDR2 SVGEGT. Here the CDR3 DNA reads TGTGCCACTGGGGTGGGGACAGGGGGCGCAGAGACCCAGTACTTC. Its protein product is CATGVGTGGAETQYF.

The chain combines TRBV6-4 with TRBJ2-2, with 7 bases matching TRBD1. The CDR3 has 14 residues. The trim removed 5 bases at V and 5 bases at J, leaving 5 bases unmatched. Germline V gene sequence: CDR1 MRHNA, CDR2 SNTAGT. The CDR3 is CASSRDSETGELFF. The CDR3 bases are TGTGCCAGCAGTCGGGACAGTGAGACCGGGGAGCTGTTTTTT.

This clonotype was seen many times. The genes are TRBV2 and TRBJ1-1; D is uncertain. The CDR3 is 13 residues long. V was clipped by 4 bases and J by 3 bases, with 9 bases between them. In germline, CDR1 is SNHLY, CDR2 FYNNEI. The CDR3 DNA is TGTGCCAGCAGTGTAGCTGGGGACACTGAAGCTTTCTTT. Its translation: CASSVAGDTEAFF.

The chain couples TRBV6-1 to TRBJ2-1; D tentatively fits TRBD1 or TRBD2 (6 bases each). Trimming took off 8 bases at V and 8 bases at J, with 19 bases between the two ends. Per the germline V gene, CDR1 is MNHNS and CDR2 is SASEGT. The CDR3 consists of 14 residues. CDR3 amino acids: CASGGPGDFDEQFF. In DNA, the CDR3 is TGTGCCAGCGGGGGGCCGGGAGATTTCGATGAGCAGTTCTTC.

This clonotype was counted a few times. The gene calls are TRBV6-5 and TRBJ1-1; weak D call: TRBD1 (5 bases). Germline CDR1 is MNHEY and CDR2 is SVGAGI. The CDR3 contains 11 residues. V was trimmed by 2 bases and J by 11 bases, leaving 9 bases between them. The chain's CDR3 is CASSYGAGAFF. DNA for the CDR3: TGTGCCAGCAGTTACGGGGCCGGGGCTTTCTTT.

This clonotype occurred a few times. CDR3 sequence: CASSEFRGINEKLFF. The CDR3, as DNA: TGTGCCAGCAGTGAATTTAGAGGGATTAATGAAAAACTGTTTTTT. V and J are TRBV2 and TRBJ1-4, with D unresolved. The CDR3 is made up of 15 amino acids. Trimming removed 2 bases at V and 4 bases at J, with 11 bases between. The germline V gene encodes CDR1 SNHLY and CDR2 FYNNEI.

The table lists this clonotype with a few counts. The chain combines TRBV19 with TRBJ2-4; possibly TRBD1 for D (5 bases). Trimming stripped 4 bases from V and 0 bases from J, with 16 bases between. The CDR3 length is 17 residues. Germline assignment: CDR1 LNHDA and CDR2 SQIVND (reference sequence). DNA of the CDR3: TGTGCCAGTAGTACCGCAGGGCAGGCCGTAGCCAAAAACATTCAGTACTTC. Protein sequence: CASSTAGQAVAKNIQYF.

In this sample, this clonotype turned up many times. V usage is TRBV4-1 and J usage is TRBJ2-2; D is unresolved. The CDR3 consists of 14 residues. The germline V gene has CDR1 MGHRA and CDR2 YSYEKL. Trimming left V 0 bases short and J 4 bases short, with 6 bases between. CDR3 sequence (DNA): TGCGCCAGCAGCCAAGATCGGAGCACCGGGGAGCTGTTTTTT. Translation: CASSQDRSTGELFF.

This clonotype appeared a few times. This chain links TRBV3-1 with TRBJ1-2; D gene unclear. The germline gives CDR1 LGHDT, CDR2 YNNKEL (reference sequence). The CDR3 runs to 15 residues. V dropped 5 bases and J dropped 8 bases, with 21 bases sitting between them. CDR3 amino acids: CASSAARGAGGGYTF. CDR3 DNA sequence: TGTGCCAGCAGCGCCGCGCGGGGTGCTGGAGGCGGCTACACCTTC.

The rearrangement links TRBV4-1 to TRBJ2-3, with 11 bases identical to TRBD2. After removal of 2 bases from V and 3 bases from J, the junction contained 10 bases not matched to a gene. Per germline, CDR1 MGHRA and CDR2 YSYEKL. CDR3 length equals 18 residues. CDR3 in DNA: TGCGCCAGCAGCCAAAGTAGCGGGAGGGCCTCTTGGACAGATACGCAGTATTTT. This translates into CASSQSSGRASWTDTQYF.

This rearrangement joins TRBV7-9 to TRBJ2-1, with 11 bases matching TRBD2. J gave up 7 bases and V 6 bases, and 5 bases lay outside the gene matches. The CDR3 has 14 amino acids. The germline gives CDR1 SEHNR, CDR2 FQNEAQ (reference sequence). The CDR3 DNA sequence: TGTGCCAGCAGAGTTACTAGCGGGAGTAATGAGCAGTTCTTC. It yields the protein CASRVTSGSNEQFF.

This clonotype has just a few counts. This sequence joins TRBV2 and TRBJ2-3; TRBD2 agrees at 13 bases. The CDR3 totals 16 residues. J gave up 2 bases and V 4 bases, and 3 bases lay outside the gene matches. Germline CDR1 SNHLY, CDR2 FYNNEI. The CDR3 sequence: CASSGGLAGHTDTQYF. The CDR3 DNA follows: TGTGCCAGCAGTGGGGGACTAGCGGGACACACAGATACGCAGTATTTT. Variable domain in full (rest from reference TRBV2 and TRBJ2-3): EPEVTQTPSHQVTQMGQEVILRCVPISNHLYFYWYRQILGQKVEFLVSFYNNEISEKSEIFDDQFSVERPDGSNFTLKIRSTKLEDSAMYFCASSGGLAGHTDTQYFGPGTRLTVL.

This chain links TRBV5-1 with TRBJ2-3; 12 positions agree with TRBD2. V was clipped by 5 bases and J by 4 bases; unmatched bases: 5. CDR3 length: 15 residues. Per the germline V gene, CDR1 is SGHRS and CDR2 is YFSETQ. CDR3 sequence (DNA): TGCGCCAGCAGGGCTAGCGGGAGGGCCCCAGATACGCAGTATTTT. Encoded protein: CASRASGRAPDTQYF.

This chain connects TRBV6-5 to TRBJ2-3; 8 nucleotides line up with TRBD2. The germline CDR1 and CDR2 sequences are MNHEY and SVGAGI. There are 18 residues in the CDR3. The ends lost 0 bases at V and 5 bases at J; junction bases unmatched: 13. The CDR3 region is CASSYSRGGTGVGDTQYF. The DNA of the CDR3 is TGTGCCAGCAGTTACTCCCGGGGGGGGACGGGAGTAGGAGATACGCAGTATTTT.

This clonotype was observed a handful of times. The rearrangement uses TRBV19 and TRBJ2-5; no clear D gene. Germline CDR1 is LNHDA and CDR2 is SQIVND (reference sequence). The CDR3 loop spans 13 amino acids. Trimming pared 4 bases from V and 0 bases from J, leaving 6 bases between. The CDR3 reads CASSTANQETQYF. CDR3 DNA: TGTGCCAGTAGTACAGCCAACCAAGAGACCCAGTACTTC.

The table lists this clonotype with a few counts. The chain couples TRBV13 to TRBJ1-4, with TRBD1 as a possible D gene (5 bases). Looked up from germline, CDR1 is PRHDT and CDR2 is FYEKMQ (reference sequence). The CDR3 spans 15 residues. Trimming shortened V by 5 bases and J by 2 bases, and 12 bases separated the two germline ends. The CDR3 region has the DNA TGTGCCAGCAGCGCCTCCGGGACTACTAATGAAAAACTGTTTTTT. Protein: CASSASGTTNEKLFF.

This clonotype was seen repeatedly, ten times or more. The chain combines TRBV7-3 with TRBJ2-3, with D perhaps matching TRBD1 or TRBD2 (5 bases each). This CDR3 is 16 amino acids long. V lost 2 bases, J lost 4 bases, and 16 bases lay in between. Germline V gene data show CDR1 as SGHTA and CDR2 as FQGTGA. CDR3 in amino acids: CASSLEGGAGADTQYF. The CDR3 bases are TGTGCCAGCAGCTTAGAGGGTGGGGCAGGTGCAGATACGCAGTATTTT. The full variable domain, with the rest looked up from reference TRBV7-3 and TRBJ2-3, is GAGVSQTPSNKVTEKGKYVELRCDPISGHTALYWYRQSLGQGPEFLIYFQGTGAADDSGLPNDRFFAVRPEGSVSTLKIQRTERGDSAVYLCASSLEGGAGADTQYFGPGTRLTVL.

The chain couples TRBV25-1 to TRBJ2-3, with D tentatively TRBD1 (6 bases). CDR3 size: 16 residues. The germline V gene has CDR1 MGHDK and CDR2 SYGVNS. Trimming removed 6 bases at V and 4 bases at J, with 20 bases between. CDR3 in amino acids: CASSPLTAGDADTQYF. The CDR3 coding sequence is TGTGCCAGCAGCCCCTTGACGGCAGGGGACGCAGATACGCAGTATTTT. The full variable domain, rest sourced from reference TRBV25-1 and TRBJ2-3, is EADIYQTPRYLVIGTGKKITLECSQTMGHDKMYWYQQDPGMELHLIHYSYGVNSTEKGDLSSESTVSRIRTEHFPLTLESARPSHTSQYLCASSPLTAGDADTQYFGPGTRLTVL.